The rows below give T cell receptor beta chains drawn from one sample of a study of shared clonotypes between healthy human individuals. TCRdb's copy holds only in-frame clones and misses some; the assay was immunoSEQ multiplex PCR. The table shows about 640,000 clones, with 55% to 75% occurring only once. Sequenced sample: memory CD4+ T cells sorted from blood. Source of these receptors: a woman aged 30 to 39 in good health. CDR3s leave out the opening cysteine and the closing phenylalanine or tryptophan. Rows give clone size only sometimes, using once, few, many, or a class for an expanded clone.

j_call	v_call	clone_size	cdr3_aa
TRBJ2-5	TRBV10-3	NA	AISESRAAQETQY
TRBJ2-1	TRBV7-8	NA	ASSLAGGLAGGAYNEQF
TRBJ1-3	TRBV19	once	ASTIEPGVGGNTIY
TRBJ2-2	TRBV7-3	NA	ASSLLNPGELF
TRBJ2-7	TRBV11-2	NA	ASSLVAGGGGRY
TRBJ2-1	TRBV2	NA	ASSRGLYNEQF
TRBJ1-5	TRBV4-2	NA	ASSQGGGSNQPQH
TRBJ1-2	TRBV4-2	many	ASSRQYYGYT
TRBJ1-4	TRBV5-4	NA	ASSPTAGAGNEKLF
TRBJ2-7	TRBV11-2	NA	ASSFLGPSSYEQY
TRBJ1-1	TRBV6-6	NA	ASRDSFWNTEAF
TRBJ2-5	TRBV28	NA	ANLAGEETQY
TRBJ2-1	TRBV5-1	once	ASSLYGEQF
TRBJ2-7	TRBV5-1	NA	ASTNGNEQY
TRBJ2-5	TRBV29-1	NA	SVEGVVQETQY
TRBJ1-2	TRBV19	NA	ASSLTGERLFGYT
TRBJ2-7	TRBV10-2	NA	AGGQGSYEQY
TRBJ2-7	TRBV4-1	NA	ASSQSRVGVYEQY
TRBJ2-7	TRBV19	once	ASSFWDRSHEQY
TRBJ1-2	TRBV2	NA	ASRGEGSPPYGYT
TRBJ2-3	TRBV5-1	NA	ASSFGGSSTDTQY
TRBJ2-7	TRBV11-3	NA	ASSAGLAGSYEQY
TRBJ1-1	TRBV2	few	ASSNRVNTEAF
TRBJ2-1	TRBV5-1	NA	ASSLVGGEQF
TRBJ2-1	TRBV6-6	NA	ASRATSGRRNEQF
TRBJ2-7	TRBV28	NA	ASSQDRGEQY
TRBJ1-4	TRBV5-1	NA	ASSLDGGHSRNEKLF
TRBJ1-5	TRBV2	NA	ASSNIGGTRQPQH
TRBJ1-1	TRBV19	NA	ASSIGSGGTEAF
TRBJ2-5	TRBV29-1	NA	SVLLAGLQETQY
TRBJ2-5	TRBV9	NA	ASSVGTSGIGTAQY
TRBJ2-1	TRBV15	NA	ATTPSYNSFDEQF
TRBJ2-3	TRBV5-6	NA	ASSLDWGAADTQY
TRBJ2-2	TRBV19	NA	ASSIPDAVPGELF
TRBJ2-1	TRBV7-8	NA	ASSLSLRPLAGGHNEQF
TRBJ2-2	TRBV6-6	NA	ASSSTASPELF
TRBJ2-5	TRBV11-3	once	ASSLGHRETQY
TRBJ2-5	TRBV19	NA	ATSPSGRRGRSETQY
TRBJ1-1	TRBV7-8	NA	ASSLDTGRTEAF
TRBJ1-4	TRBV27	NA	ASSSEGTGESEKLF
TRBJ1-1	TRBV5-1	NA	ASSLGQLWAEAF
TRBJ1-1	TRBV28	NA	ASTAGISEAF
TRBJ2-1	TRBV5-1	NA	ASSLKGEGEQF
TRBJ1-1	TRBV29-1	NA	SVEKGALGTEAF
TRBJ2-3	TRBV2	NA	ASSPGLVRETEDTQY
TRBJ2-5	TRBV13	few	ASSITGTGGVTQY
TRBJ1-1	TRBV28	NA	ASSDPGQGGTEAF
TRBJ2-2	TRBV7-9	NA	ASSLHGWAPDTGELF